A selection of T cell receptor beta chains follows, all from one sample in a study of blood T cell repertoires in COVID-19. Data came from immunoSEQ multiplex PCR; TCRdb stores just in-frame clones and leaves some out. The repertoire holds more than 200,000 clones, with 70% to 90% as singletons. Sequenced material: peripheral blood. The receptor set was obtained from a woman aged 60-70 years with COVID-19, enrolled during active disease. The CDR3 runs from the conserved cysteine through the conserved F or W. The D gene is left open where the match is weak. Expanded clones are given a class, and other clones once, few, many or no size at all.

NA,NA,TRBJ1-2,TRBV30,TGTGCCTGGAGTGTTGAGGCGGGCACCTTC,CAWSVEAGTF
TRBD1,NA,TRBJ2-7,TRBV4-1,TGCGCCAGCAGCCCGACAGGGGCGGGCTCCTACGAGCAGTACTTC,CASSPTGAGSYEQYF
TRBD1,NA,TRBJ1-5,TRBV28,TGTGCCAGCAGTGAGCGCCGACAGGGGAGCAATCAGCCCCAGCATTTT,CASSERRQGSNQPQHF
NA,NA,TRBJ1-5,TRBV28,TGTGCCAGCAGTTTACGTTCTTGGGGGCAGGCCAATCAGCCCCAGCATTTT,CASSLRSWGQANQPQHF
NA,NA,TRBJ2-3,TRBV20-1,TGCAGTGCTAGCCGGGAGAGAACGCAGTATTTT,CSASRERTQYF
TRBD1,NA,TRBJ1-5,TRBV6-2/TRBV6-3,TGTGCCAGCAGTTGGACAGGGGGCAATCAGCCCCAGCATTTT,CASSWTGGNQPQHF
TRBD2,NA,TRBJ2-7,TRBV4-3,TGCGCCAGCAGCCCCCGGACTAGCGGGAGATACGAGCAGTACTTC,CASSPRTSGRYEQYF
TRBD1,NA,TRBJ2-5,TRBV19,TGTGCCAGTAGTATCGAGGGACAGGGGCCCGGGACCCAGTACTTC,CASSIEGQGPGTQYF
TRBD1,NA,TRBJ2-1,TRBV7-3,TGTGCCAGCAGAGGGACAGGGAGCAATGAGCAGTTCTTC,CASRGTGSNEQFF
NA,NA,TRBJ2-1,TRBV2,TGTGCCAGCAGTGAATTACAGTACAATGAGCAGTTCTTC,CASSELQYNEQFF
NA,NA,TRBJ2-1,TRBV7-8,TGTGCCAGCATAAGGGATGGACAGATCTACAATGAGCAGTTCTTC,CASIRDGQIYNEQFF
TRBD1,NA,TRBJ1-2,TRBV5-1,TGCGCCAGCAGCTTGGGGCAGGGGGTACTCTATGGCTACACCTTC,CASSLGQGVLYGYTF
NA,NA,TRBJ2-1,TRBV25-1,TGTGCCAGCAGTGAAACTAGGCATGAGCAGTTCTTC,CASSETRHEQFF
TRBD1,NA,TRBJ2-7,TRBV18,TGTGCCAGCTCACCCCCCTCAGCGACAGGGGGCCCCTACGAGCAGTACTTC,CASSPPSATGGPYEQYF
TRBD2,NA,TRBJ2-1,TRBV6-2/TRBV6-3,TGTGCCAGCAGCTTGAGCGGGAGTGTGAATGAGCAGTTCTTC,CASSLSGSVNEQFF
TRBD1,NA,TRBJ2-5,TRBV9,TGTGCCAGCAGCCCACATGGACAGGGGATGGAGACCCAGTACTTC,CASSPHGQGMETQYF
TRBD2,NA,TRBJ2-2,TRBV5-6,TGTGCCAGCAGCTCGACGGGACTAGCGGGAGTCTTGGGCACCGGGGAGCTGTTTTTT,CASSSTGLAGVLGTGELFF
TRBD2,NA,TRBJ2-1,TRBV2,TGTGCCAGCAGTCGGAGCGGGAGTGTCTACAATGAGCAGTTCTTC,CASSRSGSVYNEQFF
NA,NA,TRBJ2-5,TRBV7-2,TGTGCCAGCAGCTTTAATATGCAAGAGACCCAGTACTTC,CASSFNMQETQYF
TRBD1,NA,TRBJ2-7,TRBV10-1,TGCGCCAGCAGTGCGACAGGGAAACCCCGGACCTACGAGCAGTACTTC,CASSATGKPRTYEQYF
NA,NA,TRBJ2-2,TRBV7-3,TGTGCCAGCAGCCCAACGAGGGCGAACACCGGGGAGCTGTTTTTT,CASSPTRANTGELFF
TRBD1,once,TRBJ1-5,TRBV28,TGTGCCAGCAGTAATCCAGGGGGCGCGAGCAATCAGCCCCAGCATTTT,CASSNPGGASNQPQHF
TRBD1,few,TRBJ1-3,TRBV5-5,TGTGCCAGCAGTTCAGGGACAGGGCGCTCTGGAAACACCATATATTTT,CASSSGTGRSGNTIYF
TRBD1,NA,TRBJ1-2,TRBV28,TGTGCCAGCAGTCTGCAACAAGGGACAGAGAACTATGGCTACACCTTC,CASSLQQGTENYGYTF
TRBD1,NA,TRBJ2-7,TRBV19,TGTGCCAGTAGTACAGGGGGCAACAAGCAGTACTTC,CASSTGGNKQYF
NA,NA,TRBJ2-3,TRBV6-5,TGTGCCAGCGGGAGGCCCCCCGATACGCAGTATTTT,CASGRPPDTQYF
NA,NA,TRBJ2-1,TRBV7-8,TGTGCCAGCAGCTCCTCCCTCCCCAATGAGCAGTTCTTC,CASSSSLPNEQFF
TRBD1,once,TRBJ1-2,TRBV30,TGTGCCTGGGTCCGCGGGACAGGGGTGTATGGCTACACCTTC,CAWVRGTGVYGYTF
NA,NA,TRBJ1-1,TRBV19,TGTGCCAGTAGTATGATGGGAGAGAATTCTGAAGCTTTCTTT,CASSMMGENSEAFF
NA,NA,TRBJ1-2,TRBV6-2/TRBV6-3,TGTGCCAGCAGCTGGCCCTACTATGGCTACACCTTC,CASSWPYYGYTF
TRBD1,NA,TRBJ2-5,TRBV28,TGTGCCAGCAGGCCCGGGACAGGGATCCTCCAAGAGACCCAGTACTTC,CASRPGTGILQETQYF
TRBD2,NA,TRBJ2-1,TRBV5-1,TGCGCCAGCAGCTCCGGGACTAGCGGTAGTGAGCAGTTCTTC,CASSSGTSGSEQFF
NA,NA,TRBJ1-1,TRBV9,TGTGCCAGCAGCGTAGGATCTAGGACACCGGTGGGAGCTTTCTTT,CASSVGSRTPVGAFF
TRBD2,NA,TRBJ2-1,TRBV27,TGTGCCAGCAGTTTATCGATCGGGACTAGGAACAATGAGCAGTTCTTC,CASSLSIGTRNNEQFF
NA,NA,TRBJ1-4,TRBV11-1,TGTGCCAGCAGCTTACTATCAAGGGGAGGTGAAAAACTGTTTTTT,CASSLLSRGGEKLFF
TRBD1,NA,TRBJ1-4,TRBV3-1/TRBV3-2,TGTGCCAGCAGCCCCCGGGACAGGCCCAATGAAAAACTGTTTTTT,CASSPRDRPNEKLFF
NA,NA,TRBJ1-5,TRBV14,TGTGCCAGCAGCCAAGCCTCCGATCAGCCCCAGCATTTT,CASSQASDQPQHF
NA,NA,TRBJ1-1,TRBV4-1,TGCGCCAGCAGCCTGAGCGGGAGGCCTCACGCTGAAGCTTTCTTT,CASSLSGRPHAEAFF
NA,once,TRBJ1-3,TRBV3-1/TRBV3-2,TGTGCCAGCAGCCAAGACGCGGGGCGGTGGTCTGGAAACACCATATATTTT,CASSQDAGRWSGNTIYF
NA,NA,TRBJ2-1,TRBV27,TGTGCCAGCAGTTTATTTGTAGCTGATTCCTACAATGAGCAGTTCTTC,CASSLFVADSYNEQFF
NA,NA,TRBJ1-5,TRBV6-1,TGTGCCAGCAGTGATAGCGGGGGGCGAGGAGATCAGCCCCAGCATTTT,CASSDSGGRGDQPQHF
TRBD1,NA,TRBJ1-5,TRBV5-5,TGTGCCAGCAGCCCCGGGACAGGGGTCTATAGCAATCAGCCCCAGCATTTT,CASSPGTGVYSNQPQHF
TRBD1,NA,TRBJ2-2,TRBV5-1,TGCGCCAGCCGGGACAGGCCTAACACCGGGGAGCTGTTTTTT,CASRDRPNTGELFF
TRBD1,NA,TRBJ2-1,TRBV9,TGTGCCAGCAGCGTAGTGGGACAGGGTTCTAGTGAGCAGTTCTTC,CASSVVGQGSSEQFF
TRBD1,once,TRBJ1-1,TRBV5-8,TGTGCCAGCAGTTCGAGGGGCCCACAGGGGACTGAAGCTTTCTTT,CASSSRGPQGTEAFF
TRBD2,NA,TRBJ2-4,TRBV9,TGTGCCAGCAGCGCACTAGCGGGAGGAGCCAAAAACATTCAGTACTTC,CASSALAGGAKNIQYF